The next 26 T cell receptor beta chains were all read from a single sample in a study of Ad26.COV2.S vaccination and SARS-CoV-2 variants. Noted treatment: over 15 received Ad26.COV2.S at low or high dose, single or two shots; about 5 received placebo; per-sample allocation not given. Material that was analyzed had been drawn on day 63 after the first vaccine or placebo injection. Repertoires were generated with immunoSEQ multiplex PCR, while TCRdb's copy carries only in-frame clones and drops some. The sample carries 380,000 or so clones, roughly 80% recorded once. Sequences were derived from peripheral blood, sampled in a trial of Ad26.COV2.S vaccine versus placebo. All receptors derive from a person between 18 and 59 years old who received the Ad26.COV2.S COVID-19 vaccine or a placebo.

The table lists this clone with many counts. The sample contains more than one DNA sequence encoding this CDR3. The V and J genes are TRBV6-1 and TRBJ2-3; the match to TRBD2 covers 10 bases. The CDR3 covers 15 residues. V lost 0 bases, J lost 4 bases, and 1 base stayed unmatched. Germline-derived CDR1 and CDR2 are MNHNS and SASEGT. CDR3 bases: TGTGCCAGCAGTGAAGCTAGCGGGGGGCCAGATACGCAGTATTTT. Translating it yields CASSEASGGPDTQYF.

The J gene is TRBJ1-2, the V gene TRBV6-2 or TRBV6-3; 7 bases map to TRBD1. The length of the CDR3 is 14 residues. Trimming at V came to 6 bases and at J to 7 bases, leaving 11 bases not matched to a gene. Germline CDR1 and CDR2: MNHEY and SVGEGT. CDR3: CASSPRTGLIGYTF. In nucleotides, the CDR3 is TGTGCCAGCAGCCCGCGGACAGGCCTTATTGGCTACACCTTC.

The chain combines TRBV2 with TRBJ2-5, with TRBD1 matching over 9 bases. This CDR3 has 13 residues. V lost 7 bases, J lost 5 bases, and 5 bases stayed unmatched. Germline loops: CDR1 SNHLY, CDR2 FYNNEI. The CDR3 DNA is TGTGCCAGCACCGGACAGGGGCGGGAGACCCAGTACTTC. It specifies CASTGQGRETQYF.

CDR3 DNA sequence: TGTGCCAGCAGTTTTTGGGGACAAGAGACCCAGTACTTC. Translation gives CASSFWGQETQYF. The chain uses TRBV28 and TRBJ2-5, with no clear D. The ends were cut back, 3 bases at V and 2 bases at J, with 7 bases in the middle. Germline assignment: CDR1 MDHEN and CDR2 SYDVKM. The CDR3 is 13 residues long.

The chain joins TRBV29-1 to TRBJ2-1; unclear D gene. The CDR3 covers 13 residues. Germline V gene sequence: CDR1 SQVTM, CDR2 ANQGSEA. V was shortened by 1 base and J by 15 bases, with 19 bases between the two germline ends. The CDR3 region has the DNA TGCAGCGTTGAAGGGCGATTGCTACGTGGGCCGTTCTTC. This gives the protein CSVEGRLLRGPFF.

For this clone: Different DNA sequences within this sample yield the same CDR3. The chain uses TRBV7-3 and TRBJ1-1; no clear D. Germline CDR1 and CDR2: SGHTA and FQGTGA. V was trimmed by 5 bases and J by 1 base, leaving 8 bases between them. The CDR3 extends over 13 amino acids. CDR3 sequence (DNA): TGTGCCAGCAGCCTGGGTCAGAACACTGAAGCTTTCTTT. Its translation is CASSLGQNTEAFF.

The V call is TRBV9, the J call TRBJ2-5; D gene uncertain. This CDR3 region has 15 residues. The V end lost 3 bases, the J end lost 0 bases, and 12 bases lay between the germline ends. CDR1 is SGDLS, CDR2 YYNGEE, per germline. CDR3 DNA: TGTGCCAGCAGCGCCGGATCGGCGGACCAAGAGACCCAGTACTTC. Protein: CASSAGSADQETQYF.

The chain joins TRBV5-4 to TRBJ1-2; D gene unclear. The V and J ends lost 0 bases and 5 bases respectively, with 8 bases between them. Germline CDR1 and CDR2: SGHNT and YYREEE (reference sequence). The CDR3 has 13 residues. The CDR3 region has the DNA TGTGCCAGCAGCTTGGCCGCAGGATATGGCTACACCTTC. Its protein is CASSLAAGYGYTF.

The genes are TRBV27 and TRBJ2-3, with 14 bases identical to TRBD2. CDR1 is MNHEY and CDR2 is SMNVEV in the germline V gene (reference sequence). The CDR3 sequence is 19 residues long. Trimming cost V 3 bases and J 3 bases; bases outside gene matches: 11. The CDR3, as DNA: TGTGCCAGCAGTTTGGCCGGGACTAGCGGGAGAGTTTGGACAGATACGCAGTATTTT. The encoded protein is CASSLAGTSGRVWTDTQYF.

This chain connects TRBV12-3 or TRBV12-4 to TRBJ2-7; D possibly corresponds to TRBD2 (5 bases). Trimming removed 5 bases at V and 5 bases at J, with 13 bases between. The CDR3 is 13 amino acids. DNA of the CDR3: TGTGCCAGCAGTCCTATGACTATCAACGAGCAGTACTTC. Translated, it gives CASSPMTINEQYF.

This chain uses TRBV7-2 with TRBJ2-1; D is uncertain. Germline V gene data show CDR1 as SGHTA and CDR2 as FQGNSA. The CDR3 runs to 14 residues. The V gene lost 3 bases and the J gene lost 10 bases, with 16 bases spanning the gap. DNA of the CDR3: TGTGCCAGCAGCTTTTCGCTTTGGGCCGGAGAGCAGTTCTTC. It codes for CASSFSLWAGEQFF.

Note on this clone: Other DNA sequences within the sample encode an identical CDR3. V usage is TRBV5-4 and J usage is TRBJ2-7; D remains unclear. The CDR3 sequence is 13 residues long. Trimming pared 4 bases from V and 2 bases from J, leaving 10 bases between. Looked up from germline, CDR1 is SGHNT and CDR2 is YYREEE (reference sequence). CDR3 sequence (DNA): TGTGCCAGCAGCCTGGACCGGACCTACGAGCAGTACTTC. This translates into CASSLDRTYEQYF. Based on the CDR3 plus reference TRBV5-4 and TRBJ2-7, the full variable domain is ETGVTQSPTHLIKTRGQQVTLRCSSQSGHNTVSWYQQALGQGPQFIFQYYREEENGRGNFPPRFSGLQFPNYSSELNVNALELDDSALYLCASSLDRTYEQYFGPGTRLTVT.

This clone was picked up one time. This rearrangement joins TRBV30 to TRBJ1-2; D ambiguous. The CDR3 length is 13 residues. Germline V gives CDR1 GTSNPN, CDR2 SVGIG (reference sequence). Between the trimmed V and J ends, which lost 0 bases and 7 bases, there was a span of 12 bases. As DNA, the CDR3 is TGTGCCTGGAGTGTAGGTCTGCCTCCTGGCTACACCTTC. Amino acids: CAWSVGLPPGYTF.

The chain couples TRBV11-3 to TRBJ1-1; D ambiguous. V lost 2 bases and J lost 3, with 13 bases in between. This CDR3 is built from 15 residues. CDR1 is SGHNT, CDR2 YENEEA, per germline. The CDR3 loop reads CASSLQVGWDTEAFF. DNA for the CDR3: TGTGCCAGCAGCTTACAGGTCGGATGGGACACTGAAGCTTTCTTT.

The genes are TRBV5-1 and TRBJ2-1, with TRBD2 matching 9 bases. The J segment lost 8 bases and the V segment lost 4 bases, leaving 7 bases of the junction unmatched. Germline assignment: CDR1 SGHRS and CDR2 YFSETQ. CDR3 length: 14 residues. For the CDR3, the DNA is TGCGCCAGCAGCCAGGGACTAGCTAGGGATGAGCAGTTCTTC. Protein sequence: CASSQGLARDEQFF.

This clone was seen just once. The chain recombines TRBV9 with TRBJ1-6; 9 bases are a match to TRBD1. Trimming took 3 bases from V and 2 from J; bases not matched to a gene: 9. The CDR3 is 18 amino acids. Germline values: CDR1 SGDLS, CDR2 YYNGEE. In nucleotides, the CDR3 is TGTGCCAGCAGCGGGAGGACAGGGGAGATCCCCTATAATTCACCCCTCCACTTT. Translated, it gives CASSGRTGEIPYNSPLHF.

This rearrangement joins TRBV24-1 to TRBJ1-2; TRBD1 is a possible D gene (5 bases). The V end lost 4 bases, the J end lost 5 bases, and 16 bases lay between the germline ends. The CDR3 covers 15 residues. The germline V gene encodes CDR1 KGHDR and CDR2 SFDVKD. Here the CDR3 reads CATSDMDGTDYGYTF. CDR3 bases: TGTGCCACCAGTGACATGGACGGGACTGATTATGGCTACACCTTC.

The rearrangement links TRBV9 to TRBJ2-3; no clear D. CDR1 and CDR2 from the germline V gene are SGDLS and YYNGEE. V was cut by 0 bases and J by 5 bases, with 10 bases left in between. This CDR3 region has 14 residues. The CDR3 reads CASSVGVAEDTQYF. The CDR3 DNA reads as TGTGCCAGCAGCGTAGGGGTAGCTGAAGATACGCAGTATTTT.

The chain links TRBV7-9 to TRBJ2-2, with D perhaps matching TRBD1 or TRBD2 (5 bases each). V was trimmed by 6 bases and J by 3 bases, leaving 14 bases between them. Looked up from germline, CDR1 is SEHNR and CDR2 is FQNEAQ (reference sequence). CDR3 length: 15 amino acids. CDR3 amino acids: CASRAGTGYTGELFF. The CDR3 DNA reads TGTGCCAGCAGAGCCGGGACCGGGTACACCGGGGAGCTGTTTTTT.

The gene calls are TRBV5-1 and TRBJ2-7, with TRBD1 matching 7 bases. V lost 6 bases and J lost 2; bases outside the gene matches: 5. Germline V gives CDR1 SGHRS, CDR2 YFSETQ. The CDR3 covers 13 residues. Here the CDR3 reads CASNRDRAYEQYF. CDR3 nucleotides: TGCGCCAGCAACCGGGACAGAGCCTACGAGCAGTACTTC.

The chain is built from TRBV6-5 and TRBJ1-3; TRBD1 agrees at 7 bases. The CDR3 extends over 15 amino acids. Germline values: CDR1 MNHEY, CDR2 SVGAGI. J gave up 3 bases and V 6 bases, and 8 bases lay outside the gene matches. The CDR3 protein is CASSLRQGGGNTIYF. The CDR3 DNA is TGTGCCAGCAGCCTCAGACAGGGAGGTGGAAACACCATATATTTT.

The V gene is TRBV14, the J gene TRBJ2-3; D gene uncertain. Per the germline V gene, CDR1 is SGHDN and CDR2 is FVKESK. The V gene lost 4 bases and the J gene lost 2 bases, with 16 bases spanning the gap. The CDR3 spans 16 residues. The CDR3 loop is CASSPSGSPLTDTQYF. CDR3 nucleotide sequence: TGTGCCAGCAGCCCCTCAGGTTCTCCCCTCACAGATACGCAGTATTTT.

The count of this clone is one. V and J are TRBV6-6 and TRBJ1-4, with a possible D match to TRBD1 (6 bases). Trimming took 6 bases from V and 2 from J, leaving 16 bases between them. Germline V lookup: CDR1 MNHNY, CDR2 SVGAGI (reference sequence). The CDR3 runs 16 residues. CDR3 nucleotide sequence: TGTGCCAGCAGACACAAAGGGGGGGCGACTAATGAAAAACTGTTTTTT. This encodes CASRHKGGATNEKLFF.

The CDR3 sequence is CASSLGQGAWGAFF. For the CDR3, the DNA is TGTGCCAGCAGCTTGGGACAGGGGGCTTGGGGGGCTTTCTTT. This chain uses TRBV7-9 with TRBJ1-1, with 12 bases that match TRBD1. Germline CDR1 and CDR2: SEHNR and FQNEAQ (reference sequence). The V and J ends lost 3 bases and 11 bases, in that order; junction bases with no gene match: 7. CDR3 length: 14 residues.

The V and J genes are TRBV6-5 and TRBJ1-2; TRBD1 aligns across 7 bases. The V gene end was trimmed by 2 bases and the J gene end by 6 bases; junction bases not matched to a gene: 3. The germline V gene encodes CDR1 MNHEY and CDR2 SVGAGI. The length of the CDR3 is 13 residues. CDR3 amino acids: CASSYARGDGYTF. CDR3 in DNA: TGTGCCAGCAGTTACGCCAGGGGGGATGGCTACACCTTC.

The chain combines TRBV7-9 with TRBJ2-3; 9 bases are shared with TRBD2. Per germline, CDR1 SEHNR and CDR2 FQNEAQ (reference sequence). The CDR3 covers 16 residues. Unmatched junction bases numbered 9, after V lost 5 bases and J lost 3 bases. Here the CDR3 reads CASSPGVSGSTDTQYF. The CDR3 DNA reads TGTGCCAGCAGCCCTGGGGTTAGCGGGAGTACAGATACGCAGTATTTT.